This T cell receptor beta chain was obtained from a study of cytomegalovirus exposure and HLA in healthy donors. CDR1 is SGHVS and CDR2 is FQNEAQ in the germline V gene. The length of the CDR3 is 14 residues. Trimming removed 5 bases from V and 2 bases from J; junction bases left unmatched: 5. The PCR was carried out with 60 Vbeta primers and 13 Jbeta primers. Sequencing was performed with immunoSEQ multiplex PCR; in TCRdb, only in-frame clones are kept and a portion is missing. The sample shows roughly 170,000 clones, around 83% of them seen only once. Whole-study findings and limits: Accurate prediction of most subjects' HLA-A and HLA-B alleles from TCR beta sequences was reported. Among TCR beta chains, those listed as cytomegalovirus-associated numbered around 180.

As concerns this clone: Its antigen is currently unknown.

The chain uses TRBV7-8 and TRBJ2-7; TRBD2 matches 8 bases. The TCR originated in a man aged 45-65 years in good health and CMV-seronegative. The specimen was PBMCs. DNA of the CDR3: TGTGCCAGCAGCCCTCGGGGGGGCACCTACGAGCAGTACTTC. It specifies CASSPRGGTYEQYF.